This TCR beta chain was recorded in a study of patients and donors after allogeneic stem cell transplantation. This clonotype has ten or more counts. TCRdb ran MiXCR on the RT-PCR reads and lists one entry per CDR3 protein. Here the sample spans about 410,000 distinct CDR3 sequences, approximately 16% being singletons. The V gene's germline CDR1 is SEHNR and CDR2 FQNEAQ (reference sequence). Trimming cost V 2 bases and J 9 bases, with 20 bases left between them. This CDR3 has 16 residues. Sequencing was carried out using blood, either unsorted or a sorted T cell fraction (not recorded which). The TCR originated in a human donor who was either an allogeneic HSCT recipient or a stem cell or donor lymphocyte infusion donor (not recorded which). It is not recorded whose cells these are; they may come from a transplant donor. The chain carries TRBV7-9 and TRBJ2-1; perhaps D is TRBD1 or TRBD2 (7 bases each). CDR3 DNA sequence: TGTGCCAGCAGCTTATTCGGGACAGCGGGGATAGGTGAGCAGTTCTTC. This gives the protein CASSLFGTAGIGEQFF.